In its sample, the clone carrying this T cell receptor beta chain was seen a few times. Between the trimmed V and J ends, which lost 8 bases and 10 bases, there was a span of 12 bases. This CDR3 region has 11 residues. Germline CDR1 and CDR2: MDHEN and SYDVKM. This specimen comes from a study of regulatory T cells in long-lasting Graves disease. Sequencing libraries for TCR beta were prepared with iRepertoire HTBI primers and Arm-PCR of CDR3 regions. TCRdb analysed the multiplex PCR reads with MiXCR anew, one entry per CDR3 protein. The table lists a few hundred thousand distinct CDR3 sequences, 20% to 25% of them singletons. Regarding time point: persistent/refractory GD, antithyroid drugs over 5 years with positive TRAb. The TCR library used RNA extracted from PBMCs.

The V gene is TRBV28, the J gene TRBJ2-1, with D unclear. The source of this sequence is a female donor with Graves disease. The sequencing here drew on peripheral blood mononuclear cells (PBMCs), taken when the disease was refractory, from a patient treated with antithyroid drugs. CDR3 coding DNA: TGTGCCAGCGCTCCACCCCCGGAGCAGTTCTTC. It encodes CASAPPPEQFF.